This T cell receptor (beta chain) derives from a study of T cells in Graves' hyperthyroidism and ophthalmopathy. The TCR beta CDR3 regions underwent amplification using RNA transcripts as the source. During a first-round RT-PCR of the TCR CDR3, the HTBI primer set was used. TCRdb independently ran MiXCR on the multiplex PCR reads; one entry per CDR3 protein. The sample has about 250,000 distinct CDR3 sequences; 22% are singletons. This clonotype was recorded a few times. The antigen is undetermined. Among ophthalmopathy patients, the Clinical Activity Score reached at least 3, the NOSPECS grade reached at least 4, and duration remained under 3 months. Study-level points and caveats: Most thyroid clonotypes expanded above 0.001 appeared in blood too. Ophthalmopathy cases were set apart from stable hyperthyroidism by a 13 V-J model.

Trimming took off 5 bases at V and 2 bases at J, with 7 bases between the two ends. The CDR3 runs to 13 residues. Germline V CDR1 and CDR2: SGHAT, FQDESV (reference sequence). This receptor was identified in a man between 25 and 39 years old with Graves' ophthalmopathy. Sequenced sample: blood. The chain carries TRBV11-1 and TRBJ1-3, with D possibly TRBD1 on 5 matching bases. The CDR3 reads CASSRTTGNTIYF. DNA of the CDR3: TGTGCCAGCAGCAGGACAACTGGAAACACCATATATTTT.